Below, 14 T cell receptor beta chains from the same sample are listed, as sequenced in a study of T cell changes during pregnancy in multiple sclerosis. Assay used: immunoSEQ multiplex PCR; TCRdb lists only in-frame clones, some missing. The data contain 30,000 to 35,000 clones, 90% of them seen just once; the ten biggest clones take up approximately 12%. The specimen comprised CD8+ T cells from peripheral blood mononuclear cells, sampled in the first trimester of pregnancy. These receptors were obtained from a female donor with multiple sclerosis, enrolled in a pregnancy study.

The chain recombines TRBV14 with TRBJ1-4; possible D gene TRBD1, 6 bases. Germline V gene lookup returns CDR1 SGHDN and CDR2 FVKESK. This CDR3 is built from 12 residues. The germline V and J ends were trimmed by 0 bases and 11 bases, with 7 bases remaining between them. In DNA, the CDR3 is TGTGCCAGCAGCCAAGATAGGGGGAAACTGTTTTTT. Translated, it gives CASSQDRGKLFF.

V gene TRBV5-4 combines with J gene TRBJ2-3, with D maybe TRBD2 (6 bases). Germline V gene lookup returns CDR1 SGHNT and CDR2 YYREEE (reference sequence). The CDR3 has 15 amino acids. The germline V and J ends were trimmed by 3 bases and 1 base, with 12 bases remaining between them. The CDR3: CASSSSGEGTDTQYF. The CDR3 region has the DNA TGTGCCAGCAGCTCGTCGGGAGAGGGCACAGATACGCAGTATTTT.

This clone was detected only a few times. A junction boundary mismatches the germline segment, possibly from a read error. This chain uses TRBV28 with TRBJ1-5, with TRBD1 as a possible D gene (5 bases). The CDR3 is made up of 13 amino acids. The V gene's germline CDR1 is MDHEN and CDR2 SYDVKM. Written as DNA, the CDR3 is TGTGCCAGCACAGGGAATAGCTATCAGCCCCAGCATTTT. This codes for CASTGNSYQPQHF.

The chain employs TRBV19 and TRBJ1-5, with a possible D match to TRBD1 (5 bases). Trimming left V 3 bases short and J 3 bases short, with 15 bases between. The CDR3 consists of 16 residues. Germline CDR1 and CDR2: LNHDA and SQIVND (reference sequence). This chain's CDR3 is CASSIARVGYNQPQHF. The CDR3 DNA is TGTGCCAGTAGTATTGCCAGGGTGGGGTACAATCAGCCCCAGCATTTT. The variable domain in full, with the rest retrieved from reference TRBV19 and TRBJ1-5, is DGGITQSPKYLFRKEGQNVTLSCEQNLNHDAMYWYRQDPGQGLRLIYYSQIVNDFQKGDIAEGYSVSREKKESFPLTVTSAQKNPTAFYLCASSIARVGYNQPQHFGDGTRLSIL.

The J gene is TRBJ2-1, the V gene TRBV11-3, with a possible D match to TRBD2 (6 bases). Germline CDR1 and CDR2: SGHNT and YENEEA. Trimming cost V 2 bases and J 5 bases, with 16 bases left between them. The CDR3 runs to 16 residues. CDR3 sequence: CASSLPPGSGDNEQFF. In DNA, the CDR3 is TGTGCCAGCAGCTTACCACCCGGGAGTGGGGACAATGAGCAGTTCTTC.

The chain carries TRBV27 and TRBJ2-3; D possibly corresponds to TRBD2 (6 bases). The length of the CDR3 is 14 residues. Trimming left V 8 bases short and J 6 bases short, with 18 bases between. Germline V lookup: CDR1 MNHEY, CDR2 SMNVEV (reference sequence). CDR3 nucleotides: TGTGCCAGCCAGCGCGGGATGGGGGTGGATACGCAGTATTTT. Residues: CASQRGMGVDTQYF.

The CDR3 is CASSYRGHGSYEQYF. The CDR3 nucleotides are TGTGCCAGCAGTTATCGAGGGCATGGCTCCTACGAGCAGTACTTC. The chain combines TRBV27 with TRBJ2-7, with a possible D match to TRBD2 (5 bases). The germline V gene has CDR1 MNHEY and CDR2 SMNVEV (reference sequence). Trimming removed 4 bases from V and 0 bases from J, with 13 bases in between. This CDR3 has 15 residues.

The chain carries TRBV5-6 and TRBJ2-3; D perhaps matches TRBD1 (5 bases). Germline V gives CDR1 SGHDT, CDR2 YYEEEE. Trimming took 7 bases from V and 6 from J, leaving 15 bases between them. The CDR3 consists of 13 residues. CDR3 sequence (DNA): TGTGCCAGCGGGGCGTGGTTGGTTGATACGCAGTATTTT. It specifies CASGAWLVDTQYF.

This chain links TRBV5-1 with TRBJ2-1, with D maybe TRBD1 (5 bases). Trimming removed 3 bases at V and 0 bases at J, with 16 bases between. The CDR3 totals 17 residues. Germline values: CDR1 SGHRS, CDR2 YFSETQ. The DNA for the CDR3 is TGCGCCAGCAGCTCCATGACAGACTTTAGCTCCTACAATGAGCAGTTCTTC. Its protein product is CASSSMTDFSSYNEQFF.

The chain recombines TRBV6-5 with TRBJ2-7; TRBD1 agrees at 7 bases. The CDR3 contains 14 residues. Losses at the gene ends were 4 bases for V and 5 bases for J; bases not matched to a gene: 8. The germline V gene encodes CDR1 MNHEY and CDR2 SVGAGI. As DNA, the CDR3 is TGTGCCAGCAGTTTTACAGGGGCGTCTGACGAGCAGTACTTC. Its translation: CASSFTGASDEQYF.

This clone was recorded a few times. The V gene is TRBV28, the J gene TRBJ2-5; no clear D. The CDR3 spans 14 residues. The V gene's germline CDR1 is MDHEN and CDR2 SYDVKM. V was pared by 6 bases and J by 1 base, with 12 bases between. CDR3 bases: TGTGCCAGCAGACCTCCAAACAGCCAAGAGACCCAGTACTTC. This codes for CASRPPNSQETQYF. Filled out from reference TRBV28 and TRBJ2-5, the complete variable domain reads DVKVTQSSRYLVKRTGEKVFLECVQDMDHENMFWYRQDPGLGLRLIYFSYDVKMKEKGDIPEGYSVSREKKERFSLILESASTNQTSMYLCASRPPNSQETQYFGPGTRLLVL.

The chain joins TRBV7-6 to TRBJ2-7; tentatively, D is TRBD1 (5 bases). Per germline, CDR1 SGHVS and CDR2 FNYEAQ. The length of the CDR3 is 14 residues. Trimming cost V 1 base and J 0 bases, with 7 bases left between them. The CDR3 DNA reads TGTGCCAGCAGCTTAGACAGGTTCTCCTACGAGCAGTACTTC. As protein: CASSLDRFSYEQYF.

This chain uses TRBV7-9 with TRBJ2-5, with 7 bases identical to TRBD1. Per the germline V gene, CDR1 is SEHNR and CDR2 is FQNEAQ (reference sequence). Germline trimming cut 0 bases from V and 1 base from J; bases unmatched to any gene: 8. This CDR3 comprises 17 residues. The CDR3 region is CASSLALPGTVQETQYF. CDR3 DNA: TGTGCCAGCAGCTTAGCCCTTCCCGGGACAGTCCAAGAGACCCAGTACTTC.

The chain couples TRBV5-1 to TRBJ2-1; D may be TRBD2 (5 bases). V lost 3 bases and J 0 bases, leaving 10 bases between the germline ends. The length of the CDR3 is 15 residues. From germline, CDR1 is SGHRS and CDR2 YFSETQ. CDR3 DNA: TGCGCCAGCAGCTCAACGACTAACTCCTACAATGAGCAGTTCTTC. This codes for CASSSTTNSYNEQFF.